This TCR beta chain appears in the sequencing data of a study of blood T cells in healthy people across ages. The wider study: The capture of about one barcoded beta molecule per two T cells was achieved by template switching.

The CDR3 covers 15 residues. CDR1 and CDR2 from the germline V gene are MDHEN and SYDVKM. J lost 6 bases, V lost 8 bases, and 12 bases had no gene match. A second PCR of about 6 to 12 cycles used a sample-barcoded 5' primer and a J-beta primer mix. A 12-random-nucleotide template-switch adaptor tagged each cDNA molecule. A single record per CDR3 protein comes from TCRdb applying MiXCR to the 5' RACE reads. The sample records approximately 1,000,000 distinct CDR3 sequences, approximately 38% being singletons. This clonotype has more than one count but fewer than ten. What it binds is unknown. Whole-study findings and limits: For the donors, CMV status was unknown and possibly confounded expanded clonotype changes.

The sequence derives from a man aged 18 to 30 in good health. The sample consisted of blood. J is TRBJ1-5 and V is TRBV28; 8 positions agree with TRBD1. The CDR3 bases are TGTGCCAGCGCCAGGGTCCCGGGACAGGTTCAGCCCCAGCATTTT. It codes for CASARVPGQVQPQHF.